Described below is a single T cell receptor beta chain sequence and its context. The antigen remains unidentified. CDR1 is LGHNA and CDR2 is YNFKEQ in the germline V gene. CDR3 length equals 16 residues. Losses at the gene ends were 4 bases for V and 7 bases for J; bases not matched to a gene: 8. This specimen comes from a study of cytomegalovirus exposure and HLA in healthy donors. The study's findings and limits: In a later analysis, V- and J-gene trimming of beta chains associated with a DCLRE1C missense variant, replicated independently.

Primers for the PCR totalled 60 Vbeta and 13 Jbeta. Profiled with immunoSEQ multiplex PCR; TCRdb holds only in-frame clones, not every one. This sample has 150,000 to 200,000 clones, with roughly 80% found just once. Sample: PBMCs. This clonotype originated in a man between 18 and 29 years old in good health and CMV-seropositive. The chain joins TRBV4-2 to TRBJ2-1; 12 positions match TRBD2. CDR3 region: CASSRKTSGSWNEQFF. The CDR3, as DNA: TGTGCCAGCAGCCGAAAGACTAGCGGGAGCTGGAATGAGCAGTTCTTC.